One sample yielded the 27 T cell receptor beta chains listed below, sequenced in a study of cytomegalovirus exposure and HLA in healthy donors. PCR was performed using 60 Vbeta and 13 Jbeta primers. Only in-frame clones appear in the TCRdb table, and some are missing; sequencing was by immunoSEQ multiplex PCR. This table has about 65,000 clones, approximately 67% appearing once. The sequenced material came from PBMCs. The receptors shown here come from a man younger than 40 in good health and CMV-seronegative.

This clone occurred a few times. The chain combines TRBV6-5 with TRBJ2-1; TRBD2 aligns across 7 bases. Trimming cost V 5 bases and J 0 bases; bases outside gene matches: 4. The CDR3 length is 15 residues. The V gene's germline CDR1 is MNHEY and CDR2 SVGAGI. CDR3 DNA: TGTGCCAGCAGTCCACGGACTAGCTCCTACAATGAGCAGTTCTTC. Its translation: CASSPRTSSYNEQFF.

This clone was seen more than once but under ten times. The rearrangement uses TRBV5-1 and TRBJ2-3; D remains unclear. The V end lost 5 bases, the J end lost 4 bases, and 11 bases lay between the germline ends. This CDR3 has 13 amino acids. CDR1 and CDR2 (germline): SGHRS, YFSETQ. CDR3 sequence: CASRLAASDTQYF. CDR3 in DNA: TGCGCCAGCAGGTTAGCTGCCTCAGATACGCAGTATTTT. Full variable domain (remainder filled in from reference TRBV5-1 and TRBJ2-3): KAGVTQTPRYLIKTRGQQVTLSCSPISGHRSVSWYQQTPGQGLQFLFEYFSETQRNKGNFPGRFSGRQFSNSRSEMNVSTLELGDSALYLCASRLAASDTQYFGPGTRLTVL.

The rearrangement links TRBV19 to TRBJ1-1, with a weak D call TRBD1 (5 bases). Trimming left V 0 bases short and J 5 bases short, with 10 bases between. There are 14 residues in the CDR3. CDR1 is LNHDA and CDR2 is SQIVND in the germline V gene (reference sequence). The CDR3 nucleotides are TGTGCCAGTAGTATAGATGGGGGGAGGACTGAAGCTTTCTTT. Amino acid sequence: CASSIDGGRTEAFF.

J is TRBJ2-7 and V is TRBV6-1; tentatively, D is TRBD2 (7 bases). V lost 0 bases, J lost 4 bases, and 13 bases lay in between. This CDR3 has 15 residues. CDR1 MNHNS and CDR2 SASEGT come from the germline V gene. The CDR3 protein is CASSEAGGPTYEQYF. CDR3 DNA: TGTGCCAGCAGTGAAGCGGGGGGGCCCACTTACGAGCAGTACTTC.

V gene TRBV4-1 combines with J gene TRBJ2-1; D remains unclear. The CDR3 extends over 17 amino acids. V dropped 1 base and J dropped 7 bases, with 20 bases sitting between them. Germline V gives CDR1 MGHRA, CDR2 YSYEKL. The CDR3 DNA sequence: TGCGCCAGCAGCCAAGTCTCCACAGCCCCAAAAAAAAATGAGCAGTTCTTC. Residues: CASSQVSTAPKKNEQFF.

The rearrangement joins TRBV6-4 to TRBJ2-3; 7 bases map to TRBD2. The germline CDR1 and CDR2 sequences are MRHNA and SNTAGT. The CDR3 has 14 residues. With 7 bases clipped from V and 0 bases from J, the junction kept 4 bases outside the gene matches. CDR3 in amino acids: CASKLAASTDTQYF. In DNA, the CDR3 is TGTGCCAGCAAGCTAGCGGCAAGCACAGATACGCAGTATTTT.

CDR3 nucleotide sequence: TGTGCCAGCAGCTCCGGACAGGGATTGGGCACTGAAGCTTTCTTT. This gives the protein CASSSGQGLGTEAFF. This chain uses TRBV5-4 with TRBJ1-1; 8 nucleotides match TRBD1. The length of the CDR3 is 15 residues. The germline gives CDR1 SGHNT, CDR2 YYREEE (reference sequence). V shed 3 bases, J shed 4 bases, and the junction held 8 bases outside the gene matches.

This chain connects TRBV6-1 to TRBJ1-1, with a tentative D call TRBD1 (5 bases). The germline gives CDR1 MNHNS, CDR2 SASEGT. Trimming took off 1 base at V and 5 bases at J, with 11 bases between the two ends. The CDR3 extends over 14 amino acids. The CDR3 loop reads CASSEGGVPTEAFF. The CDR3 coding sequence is TGTGCCAGCAGTGAAGGGGGCGTTCCGACTGAAGCTTTCTTT.

The CDR3 DNA reads TGTGCCAGCAGCTTGGACCGGGACAGGGAAGCTTTCTTT. Protein: CASSLDRDREAFF. V gene TRBV5-4 combines with J gene TRBJ1-1; 8 bases are a match to TRBD1. Germline V gene sequence: CDR1 SGHNT, CDR2 YYREEE (reference sequence). The CDR3 sequence is 13 residues long. V was pared by 0 bases and J by 8 bases, with 3 bases of the junction left unmatched.

CDR3 DNA: TGTGCCAGCAGCTACGACAGGGGGCCGTACTATGGCTACACCTTC. It codes for CASSYDRGPYYGYTF. The chain joins TRBV6-6 to TRBJ1-2; 10 positions agree with TRBD1. This CDR3 is 15 amino acids long. V shed 6 bases, J shed 3 bases, and the junction held 7 bases outside the gene matches. The germline gives CDR1 MNHNY, CDR2 SVGAGI (reference sequence).

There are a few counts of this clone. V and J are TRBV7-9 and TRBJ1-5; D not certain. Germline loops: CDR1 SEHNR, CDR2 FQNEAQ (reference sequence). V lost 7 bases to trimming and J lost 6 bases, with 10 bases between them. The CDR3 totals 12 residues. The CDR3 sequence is CASTDGSQPQHF. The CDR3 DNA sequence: TGTGCCAGCACCGATGGTAGTCAGCCCCAGCATTTT.

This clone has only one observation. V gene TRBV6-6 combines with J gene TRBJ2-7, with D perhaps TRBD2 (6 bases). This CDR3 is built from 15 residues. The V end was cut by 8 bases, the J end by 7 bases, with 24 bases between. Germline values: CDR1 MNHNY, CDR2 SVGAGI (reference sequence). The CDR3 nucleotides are TGTGCCAGCTCGCCCGCCGTCGGGAGAGGTGTGGAGCAGTACTTC. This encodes CASSPAVGRGVEQYF.

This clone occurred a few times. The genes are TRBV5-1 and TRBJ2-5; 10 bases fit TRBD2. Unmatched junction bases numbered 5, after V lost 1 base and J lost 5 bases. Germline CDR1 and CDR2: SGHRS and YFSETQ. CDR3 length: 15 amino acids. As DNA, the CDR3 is TGCGCCAGCAGCTTGACTAGCGGGACGGGCGAGACCCAGTACTTC. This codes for CASSLTSGTGETQYF.

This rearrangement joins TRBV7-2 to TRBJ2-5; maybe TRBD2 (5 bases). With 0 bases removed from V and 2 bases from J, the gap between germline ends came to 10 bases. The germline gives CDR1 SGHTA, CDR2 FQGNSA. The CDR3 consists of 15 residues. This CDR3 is CASSLARAVQETQYF. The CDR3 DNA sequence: TGTGCCAGCAGCTTAGCGCGGGCGGTTCAAGAGACCCAGTACTTC.

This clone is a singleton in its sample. The CDR3 here is CASLEGFGNQPQHF. The CDR3 nucleotides are TGCGCCAGCCTAGAAGGTTTTGGGAATCAGCCCCAGCATTTT. V is TRBV5-1 and J is TRBJ1-5; D unresolved. This CDR3 has 14 amino acids. V was clipped by 7 bases and J by 4 bases, with 15 bases between them. The germline CDR1 and CDR2 sequences are SGHRS and YFSETQ.

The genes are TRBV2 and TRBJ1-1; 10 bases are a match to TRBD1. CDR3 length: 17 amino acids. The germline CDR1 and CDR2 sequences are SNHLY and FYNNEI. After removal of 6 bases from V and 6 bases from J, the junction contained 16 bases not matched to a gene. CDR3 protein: CASSGRTTDRGLAEAFF. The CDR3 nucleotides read TGTGCCAGCAGCGGAAGGACGACCGACAGGGGGCTAGCTGAAGCTTTCTTT.

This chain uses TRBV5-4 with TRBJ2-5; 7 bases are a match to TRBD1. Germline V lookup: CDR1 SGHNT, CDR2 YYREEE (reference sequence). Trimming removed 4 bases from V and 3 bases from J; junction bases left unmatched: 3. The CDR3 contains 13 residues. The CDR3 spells CASSQDREETQYF. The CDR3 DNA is TGTGCCAGCAGCCAAGACAGGGAAGAGACCCAGTACTTC.

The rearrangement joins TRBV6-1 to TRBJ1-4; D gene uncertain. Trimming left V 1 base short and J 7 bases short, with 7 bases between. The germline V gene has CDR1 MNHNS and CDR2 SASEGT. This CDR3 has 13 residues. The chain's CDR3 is CASSEVGLEKLFF. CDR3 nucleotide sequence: TGTGCCAGCAGTGAAGTGGGCCTTGAAAAACTGTTTTTT.

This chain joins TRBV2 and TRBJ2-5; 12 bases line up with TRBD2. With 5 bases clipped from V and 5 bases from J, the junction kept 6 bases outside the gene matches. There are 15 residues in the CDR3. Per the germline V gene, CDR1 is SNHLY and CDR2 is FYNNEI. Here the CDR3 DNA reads TGTGCCAGCAGTCCTACTAGCGGGGGGCTCGAGACCCAGTACTTC. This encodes CASSPTSGGLETQYF. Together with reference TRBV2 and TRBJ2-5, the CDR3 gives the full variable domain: EPEVTQTPSHQVTQMGQEVILRCVPISNHLYFYWYRQILGQKVEFLVSFYNNEISEKSEIFDDQFSVERPDGSNFTLKIRSTKLEDSAMYFCASSPTSGGLETQYFGPGTRLLVL.

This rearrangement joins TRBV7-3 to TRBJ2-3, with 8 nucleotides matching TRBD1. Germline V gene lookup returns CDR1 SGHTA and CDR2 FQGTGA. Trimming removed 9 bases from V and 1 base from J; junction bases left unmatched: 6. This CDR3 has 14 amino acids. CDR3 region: CASSGTGGTDTQYF. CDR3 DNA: TGTGCCAGTTCCGGGACAGGAGGCACAGATACGCAGTATTTT.

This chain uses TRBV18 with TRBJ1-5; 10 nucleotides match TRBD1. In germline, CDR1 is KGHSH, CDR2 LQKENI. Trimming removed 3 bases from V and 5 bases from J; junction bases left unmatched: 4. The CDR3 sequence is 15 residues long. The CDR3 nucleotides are TGTGCCAGCTCACCGGGGACAGGGGAATATCAGCCCCAGCATTTT. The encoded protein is CASSPGTGEYQPQHF.

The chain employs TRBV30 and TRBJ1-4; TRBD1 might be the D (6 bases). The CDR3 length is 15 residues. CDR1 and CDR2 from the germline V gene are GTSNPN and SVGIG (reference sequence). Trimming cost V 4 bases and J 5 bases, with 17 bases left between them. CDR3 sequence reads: CAWMTGGGLNEKLFF. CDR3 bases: TGTGCCTGGATGACAGGAGGAGGTTTGAATGAAAAACTGTTTTTT.

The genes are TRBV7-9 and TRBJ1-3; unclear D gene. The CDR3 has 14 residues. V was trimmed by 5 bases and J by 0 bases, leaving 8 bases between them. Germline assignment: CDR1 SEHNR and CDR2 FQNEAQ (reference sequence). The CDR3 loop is CASSQLDSGNTIYF. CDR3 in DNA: TGTGCCAGCAGCCAACTTGACTCTGGAAACACCATATATTTT.

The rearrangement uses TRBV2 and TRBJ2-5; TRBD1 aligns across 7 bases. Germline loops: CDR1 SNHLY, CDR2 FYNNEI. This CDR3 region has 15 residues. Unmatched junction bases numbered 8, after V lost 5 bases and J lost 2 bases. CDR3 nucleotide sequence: TGTGCCAGCAGTCGGACCGGGACAGCTCAAGAGACCCAGTACTTC. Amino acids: CASSRTGTAQETQYF.

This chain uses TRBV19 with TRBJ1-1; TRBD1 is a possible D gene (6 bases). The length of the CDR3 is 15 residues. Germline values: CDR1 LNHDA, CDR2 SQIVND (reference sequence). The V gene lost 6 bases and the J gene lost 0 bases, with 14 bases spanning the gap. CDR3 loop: CASSFPNRVNTEAFF. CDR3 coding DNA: TGTGCCAGTAGCTTCCCAAACAGGGTGAACACTGAAGCTTTCTTT.

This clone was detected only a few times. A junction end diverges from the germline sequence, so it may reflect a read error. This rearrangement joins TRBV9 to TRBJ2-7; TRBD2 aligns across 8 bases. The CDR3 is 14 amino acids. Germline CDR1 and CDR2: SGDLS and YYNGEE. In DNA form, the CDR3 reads TGTGCCAGCAGTCAGGCGGGGGGCTCCGACGAGCAGTACTTC. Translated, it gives CASSQAGGSDEQYF.

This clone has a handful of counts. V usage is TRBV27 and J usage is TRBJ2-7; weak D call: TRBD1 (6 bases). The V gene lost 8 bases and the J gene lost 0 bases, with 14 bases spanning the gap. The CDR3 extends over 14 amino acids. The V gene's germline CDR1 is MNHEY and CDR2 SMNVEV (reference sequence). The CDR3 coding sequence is TGTGCCAGCCATCCGGGACATAACTCCTACGAGCAGTACTTC. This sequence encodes CASHPGHNSYEQYF.